Shown below are 25 T cell receptor delta chains from a single sample sequenced in a study of γδ T cells in repeated Plasmodium falciparum infection. Bulk repertoires came from Vgamma9/Vdelta2+ or Vdelta2-negative gammadelta T cells flow-sorted from PBMC. TCRdb re-called the multiplex PCR reads through CATT. The sample has 75,000 to 95,000 delta-chain clones; over 0.75% are singletons. The sample taken for sequencing was gamma-delta T cells from blood. These receptors were obtained from a pool of human donors (malaria-infected and uninfected, not separated).

This clone was recorded many times. A read error is possible here, since a much larger clone lies one base away. The V gene is TRDV1, the J gene TRDJ1; D is uncertain. Trimming shortened V by 3 bases and J by 7 bases, and 27 bases separated the two germline ends. This CDR3 has 18 amino acids. The germline V gene encodes CDR1 TSWWSYY and CDR2 QGS. CDR3 sequence (DNA): TGTGCTCTTGGGGACCCCTTTCCCACTTACGGTGTGGAGTGTAAACTCATCTTT. Protein product: CALGDPFPTYGVECKLIF.

This clone has at least ten counts. The V gene is TRDV1, the J gene TRDJ1; D might be TRDD2 or TRDD3, each matching 9 bases. V lost 1 base and J 1 base, leaving 52 bases between the germline ends. Germline CDR1 reads TSWWSYY; CDR2 reads QGS. This CDR3 contains 29 residues. This CDR3 is CALGEPGLPTGSLTYGLGDKDSGTDKLIF. CDR3 coding DNA: TGTGCTCTTGGGGAACCGGGCCTTCCTACAGGGTCCCTTACGTACGGATTGGGGGATAAGGATTCCGGCACCGATAAACTCATCTTT.

This clone has just a few counts. The TCRdb record carries a much larger clone's protein, which differs from this DNA's translation at residue 4; a read error is the likely cause, and the protein listed here is the DNA translation. The rearrangement uses TRDV2 and TRDJ1, with 12 bases matching TRDD3. Here the J gene came from matching the DNA to germline, since TCRdb omits it. The CDR3 has 16 amino acids. Looked up from germline, CDR1 is GEAIGNYY and CDR2 is EKD. CDR3 coding DNA: TGTGCCTGTAACACCCTAATACTGGGGGATACCGGTAAACTCATCTTT. Its protein product is CACNTLILGDTGKLIF.

With respect to this clone: A far larger clone differs by one base, so this is likely a read error. Other DNA sequences in the same sample also yield this CDR3. The V gene is TRDV2, but the J gene lacks a call; the D segment call TRDD3 is taken from the table without a DNA check. Germline lookup yields CDR1 GEAIGNYY and CDR2 EKD. This CDR3 region has 14 residues. In DNA form, the CDR3 reads TGTGCCTGTGACATTTTGGGGGTCACCGATAAACTCATCTTC. This sequence encodes CACDILGVTDKLIF.

A note on this clone: The TCRdb protein comes from a much larger clone and disagrees with this DNA's translation at residue 19, likely due to a read error; the protein given here is derived from the DNA. The V gene is given as TRDV1, and no J gene call is available; TRDD3 reflects the table's D call only, with no check against the DNA. Germline V lookup: CDR1 TSWWSYY, CDR2 QGS. The length of the CDR3 is 20 residues. In nucleotides, the CDR3 is TGTGCTCTTGGGACCAGCAACTACGTGCCCTGGGGGATCCCCACCGATAAACTCACCTTT. Translation gives CALGTSNYVPWGIPTDKLTF.

This clone has a count of ten or more. A far larger clone is one base from this, pointing to a likely read error. Other DNA sequences in this specimen translate into the identical CDR3. The V call is TRDV2, the J call TRDJ1, with 7 bases identical to TRDD3. This CDR3 region has 18 residues. Germline loops: CDR1 GEAIGNYY, CDR2 EKD. The junction had 17 bases not matched to a gene; V was cut back by 0 bases and J by 5 bases. CDR3 bases: TGTGCCTGTGACACCGTGGGTACCTGGGGGGACGGGGCTGATAAACTCATCTTT. Protein: CACDTVGTWGDGADKLIF.

Only a few counts were recorded for this clone. For this DNA, TCRdb reports the protein of a much larger clone, which diverges at residue 7, most likely from a read error; the protein presented here is translated directly from the DNA. The chain recombines TRDV1 with TRDJ1; tentatively, D is TRDD3 (6 bases). The J gene is not listed in TCRdb, so it was assigned here from a DNA match to germline. The CDR3 runs 20 residues. Germline loops: CDR1 TSWWSYY, CDR2 QGS. Trimming left V 1 base short and J 3 bases short, with 27 bases between. The CDR3 loop reads CALGEQGGSPRWDKADKLIF. CDR3 sequence (DNA): TGTGCTCTTGGGGAACAAGGGGGCTCCCCACGATGGGATAAAGCCGATAAACTCATCTTT.

On this clone: A read error is likely here: a far larger clone is one base away. Other DNA sequences within the sample encode an identical CDR3. V is TRDV1 and J is TRDJ4; weak D call: TRDD3 (6 bases). No J gene was available from TCRdb, and it was assigned here by a germline match of the DNA. The length of the CDR3 is 16 residues. CDR1 is TSWWSYY, CDR2 QGS, per germline. The CDR3 DNA follows: TGTGCTCTCGGGGAAATTGGTGGGCTGGGGACCGGGCCCCTGATCTTT. It yields the protein CALGEIGGLGTGPLIF.

For this clone: The TCRdb protein comes from a much larger clone and disagrees with this DNA's translation at residue 16, likely due to a read error; the protein given here is derived from the DNA. V and J are TRDV1 and TRDJ1; D is tentatively TRDD2 or TRDD3 (6 bases each). The J gene is not listed in TCRdb, so it was assigned here from a DNA match to germline. The CDR3 is made up of 21 amino acids. V lost 4 bases and J 3 bases, leaving 33 bases between the germline ends. The V gene's germline CDR1 is TSWWSYY and CDR2 QGS. Here the CDR3 DNA reads TGTGCTCTTGGGGTCCATCCTACCCAACTGTGTGTGGGGGTCAACGCCGATAAACTCATCTTT. This sequence encodes CALGVHPTQLCVGVNADKLIF.

Many counts were recorded for this clone. Given a far larger clone just one base away, this is likely a sequencing read error. The same CDR3 arises from other DNA sequences in this sample as well. No J gene was called, and the V gene is TRDV2; TRDD3, the table's D call, lacks a check against the DNA. CDR3 length equals 20 residues. Germline assignment: CDR1 GEAIGNYY and CDR2 EKD. The CDR3 spells CACDTEGSRNWGIRTDKLIF. Here the CDR3 DNA reads TGTGCCTGTGACACCGAGGGGTCCAGGAACTGGGGGATACGCACCGATAAGCTCATCTTT.

This clone has ten or more counts. Only one base separates this from a far larger clonotype, so it likely reflects a read error. The same CDR3 is also encoded by other DNA sequences in this sample. V gene TRDV2 was called; the J gene was not; the D call TRDD3 from the table was never checked on the DNA. CDR1 and CDR2 from the germline V gene are GEAIGNYY and EKD. This CDR3 is built from 18 residues. For the CDR3, the DNA is TGTGCCTGTGACACCGTTTCCCGACTGGGGGGGGGCACCGATAAGCTCATCTTT. Its protein product is CACDTVSRLGGGTDKLIF.

The sample holds a few counts of this clone. Since a far larger clone is one base different, this is likely a read error. Other DNA sequences in this sample translate to the same CDR3. The J gene is TRDJ1, the V gene TRDV1, with 7 bases identical to TRDD2. This CDR3 region has 21 residues. Germline CDR1 is TSWWSYY and CDR2 is QGS. CDR3 DNA sequence: TGTGCTCTTGGGGAACTCCTTCCTGCACTCTGGAGCTACGATCACACCGACAAACTCATCTTT. Residues: CALGELLPALWSYDHTDKLIF.

This clone occurred a few times. Translating this DNA gives a protein that differs at residue 9 from the TCRdb one, which belongs to a much larger clone; a read error is likely, and the protein shown is this translation. The rearrangement joins TRDV1 to TRDJ1; the D gene is possibly TRDD3 (6 bases). Germline lookup yields CDR1 TSWWSYY and CDR2 QGS. With 9 bases removed from V and 0 bases from J, the gap between germline ends came to 38 bases. CDR3 size: 22 residues. The CDR3 is CALFLRSLAGARILVHTDKLIF. CDR3 nucleotides: TGTGCTCTCTTTCTACGCTCCCTTGCTGGGGCCCGAATCCTCGTTCACACCGATAAACTCATCTTT.

This clone was recorded at least ten times. This chain connects TRDV1 to TRDJ1, with TRDD3 as a possible D gene (7 bases). The germline V and J ends were trimmed by 2 bases and 1 base, with 29 bases remaining between them. Germline lookup yields CDR1 TSWWSYY and CDR2 QGS. This CDR3 spans 21 amino acids. The DNA of the CDR3 is TGTGCTCTTGGGGAAGCTAAGCTTCCTTACTGGGGATGGGAAGCCACCGATAAACTCATCTTT. It is translated as CALGEAKLPYWGWEATDKLIF.

Of note for this clone: The protein in TCRdb stems from a much larger clone and differs at residue 4 from this DNA's translation, likely a read error; here the protein is translated from the DNA. This chain joins TRDV2 and TRDJ2; 8 positions match TRDD3. No J gene was available from TCRdb, and it was assigned here by a germline match of the DNA. The length of the CDR3 is 16 residues. The germline CDR1 and CDR2 sequences are GEAIGNYY and EKD. CDR3 coding DNA: TGTGCCTGTGGCACCGTTTTGCCTGGGGGACTAGCACAACTCTTCTTT. It codes for CACGTVLPGGLAQLFF.

A note on this clone: The TCRdb protein comes from a much larger clone and disagrees with this DNA's translation at residue 10, likely due to a read error; the protein given here is derived from the DNA. The chain links TRDV1 to TRDJ1; the match to TRDD3 covers 8 bases. CDR1 and CDR2 from the germline V gene are TSWWSYY and QGS. V lost 9 bases to trimming and J lost 12 bases; unmatched junction nucleotides: 12. The CDR3 totals 12 residues. The CDR3 DNA is TGTGCTCTCTTTGAGCTTACTGGGGGTATCATCTTT. Its protein product is CALFELTGGIIF.

Note on this clone: TCRdb attributes to this sequence the protein of a much larger clone, which differs from the DNA translation at residue 3; a read error is likely, and the protein displayed is translated from the DNA. V usage is TRDV2 and J usage is TRDJ1; 12 bases align to TRDD3. Because TCRdb records no J gene, it was assigned here through a match of the DNA to germline. CDR3 size: 16 residues. Germline V gene data show CDR1 as GEAIGNYY and CDR2 as EKD. The CDR3 loop reads CAYDSLLGDTDDKLIF. DNA of the CDR3: TGTGCCTATGACTCCTTACTGGGGGATACAGACGATAAACTCATCTTT.

This clone was detected ten times or more. TCRdb's protein for this DNA is that of a much larger clone and differs from the translation at residue 12, likely a read error; the protein shown is the DNA translation. The rearrangement links TRDV2 to TRDJ1, with a weak D call TRDD2 (9 bases). V was pared by 2 bases and J by 2 bases, with 44 bases between. In germline, CDR1 is GEAIGNYY, CDR2 EKD. The CDR3 covers 25 residues. In DNA form, the CDR3 reads TGTGCCTGTGACAACAGGAACACCTTCCTACTACCGTCCCGGCGGGGGATAGAGTGGACCGATAAACTCATCTTT. Its protein is CACDNRNTFLLPSRRGIEWTDKLIF.

There are a few counts of this clone. The protein TCRdb lists belongs to a much larger clone and differs from this DNA's translation at residue 3, which points to a read error; the protein shown is made from the DNA. V is TRDV1 and J is TRDJ1; TRDD3 might be the D (10 bases). In the absence of a J gene in TCRdb, the DNA was matched to germline to assign it here. CDR3 length: 24 amino acids. Germline loops: CDR1 TSWWSYY, CDR2 QGS. DNA of the CDR3: TGTGCTATTGGGGAAATCGGCCTTCCTACGAAACATACTGGGGGATTCCTATACACCGATAAACTCATCTTT. As protein: CAIGEIGLPTKHTGGFLYTDKLIF.

This clone has more than one count but fewer than ten. TCRdb's protein, taken from a much larger clone, differs from this DNA's translation at residue 14, likely owing to a read error; the protein displayed comes from the DNA. The V gene is TRDV2, the J gene TRDJ1; 10 bases fit TRDD3. TCRdb leaves out the J gene; it was filled in here by matching the DNA to germline. The CDR3 is 18 amino acids. Germline loops: CDR1 GEAIGNYY, CDR2 EKD. The CDR3 region is CACDKGDTATSQTEKLIF. As DNA, the CDR3 is TGTGCCTGTGACAAGGGGGATACGGCCACATCGCAGACCGAAAAACTCATCTTT.

With regard to this clone: One base separates it from a far larger clone, so it is likely a read error. At the DNA level, this CDR3 is encoded by other sequences in the same sample as well. The chain recombines TRDV2 with TRDJ1; TRDD3 matches at 12 bases. The J gene was missing in TCRdb and was found by matching the end of the DNA to germline. Germline V gene lookup returns CDR1 GEAIGNYY and CDR2 EKD. The CDR3 has 19 amino acids. Trimming cost V 7 bases and J 0 bases; bases outside gene matches: 17. The CDR3 protein is CACDPLVLGDTRYTDKLIF. CDR3 nucleotides: TGTGCCTGCGACCCTCTAGTACTGGGGGATACCCGGTACACCGATAAACTCATCTTT.

This clone was seen a few times. The TCRdb record carries a much larger clone's protein, which differs from this DNA's translation at residue 9; a read error is the likely cause, and the protein listed here is the DNA translation. The chain is built from TRDV1 and TRDJ1; TRDD3 is a possible D gene (7 bases). The J gene, not given by TCRdb, was assigned here from a germline match of the nucleotide sequence. Deletions cut 5 bases from V and 0 bases from J, with 25 bases between. This CDR3 has 19 amino acids. Germline loops: CDR1 TSWWSYY, CDR2 QGS. CDR3: CALGNLPGVWGQYTDKLIF. CDR3 nucleotide sequence: TGTGCTCTTGGGAACCTTCCGGGCGTCTGGGGGCAGTACACCGATAAACTCATCTTT.

Many counts were recorded for this clone. A read error likely explains this, since a far larger clone differs by one base. This same CDR3 is encoded by further DNA sequences in the sample. J is TRDJ1 and V is TRDV2, with 7 bases that match TRDD3. In germline, CDR1 is GEAIGNYY, CDR2 EKD. The CDR3 extends over 15 amino acids. In DNA, the CDR3 is TGTGCCTGTGACACCGTTGGGGATAGAAGCGATAAGCTCATCTTT. Its protein is CACDTVGDRSDKLIF.

This clone was observed a few times. TCRdb assigns this DNA the protein of a much larger clone, which departs from its translation at residue 7; this likely reflects a read error, and the protein shown comes from translating the DNA. CDR3 DNA sequence: TGTGCTCTTGGGGAACGGAGCGAGTTTGCCTTCCCCCCTTCTCGTACTGTCTGGGGGATACGGGGCACCGATAAACTCATCTTT. Its protein is CALGERSEFAFPPSRTVWGIRGTDKLIF. This chain uses TRDV1 with TRDJ1; 12 bases match TRDD3. The J gene, missing from TCRdb, was assigned here through DNA to germline matching. Per germline, CDR1 TSWWSYY and CDR2 QGS. The CDR3 consists of 28 residues. Trimming at V came to 1 base and at J to 1 base, leaving 37 bases not matched to a gene.

This clone was picked up a small number of times. A far bigger clonotype differs at one base, so this is likely a read error. The same CDR3 arises from other DNA sequences in this sample as well. The gene calls are TRDV2 and TRDJ3, with 8 bases lining up with TRDD3. The CDR3 spans 18 residues. Looked up from germline, CDR1 is GEAIGNYY and CDR2 is EKD. CDR3: CACDYGGSQAWDTRQMFF. The CDR3 DNA is TGTGCCTGTGATTATGGGGGATCCCAAGCCTGGGACACCCGACAGATGTTCTTC.